This T cell receptor (beta chain) was recorded in a study of T cells of healthy individuals. This clonotype was detected many times. Unmatched junction bases numbered 6, after V lost 5 bases and J lost 3 bases. The CDR3 contains 15 residues. TCRdb reprocessed the 5' RACE reads with MiXCR, giving one entry per CDR3 protein. The table has roughly 87,000 distinct CDR3 sequences, about 16% seen once; the top ten hold more than 5.5%. The receptor was isolated from a human donor in good health. V and J are TRBV12-3 or TRBV12-4 and TRBJ2-1; 8 positions agree with TRBD1. Here the CDR3 DNA reads TGTGCCAGCAGTCGCGACAGGGGTGTCTACAATGAGCAGTTCTTC. Amino acid sequence: CASSRDRGVYNEQFF.